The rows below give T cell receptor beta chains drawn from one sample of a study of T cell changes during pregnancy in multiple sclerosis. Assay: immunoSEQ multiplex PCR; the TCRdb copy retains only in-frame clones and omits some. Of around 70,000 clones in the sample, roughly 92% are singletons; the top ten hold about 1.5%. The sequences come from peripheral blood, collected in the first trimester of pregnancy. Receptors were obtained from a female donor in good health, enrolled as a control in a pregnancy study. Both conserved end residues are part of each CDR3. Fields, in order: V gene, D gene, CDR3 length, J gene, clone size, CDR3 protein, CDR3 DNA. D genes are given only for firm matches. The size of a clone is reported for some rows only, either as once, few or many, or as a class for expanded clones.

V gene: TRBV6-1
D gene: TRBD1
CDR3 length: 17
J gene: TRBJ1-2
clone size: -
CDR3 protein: CASSERLATTGAHGYTF
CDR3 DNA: TGTGCCAGCAGTGAGCGGCTCGCGACGACAGGGGCTCATGGCTACACCTTC

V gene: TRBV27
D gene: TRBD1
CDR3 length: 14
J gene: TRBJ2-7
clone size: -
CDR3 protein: CASSLGQGSAEQYF
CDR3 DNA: TGTGCCTCAAGCCTGGGACAGGGGAGCGCCGAGCAGTACTTC

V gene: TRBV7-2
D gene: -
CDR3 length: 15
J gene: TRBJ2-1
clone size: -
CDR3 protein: CASSLGSGDVNEQFF
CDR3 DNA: TGTGCCAGCAGCTTAGGATCGGGGGACGTCAATGAGCAGTTCTTC

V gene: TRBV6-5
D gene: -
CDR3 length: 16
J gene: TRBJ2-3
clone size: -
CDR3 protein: CASSYSMTAPTDTQYF
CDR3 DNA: TGTGCCAGCAGTTACTCTATGACAGCGCCTACGGATACGCAGTATTTT

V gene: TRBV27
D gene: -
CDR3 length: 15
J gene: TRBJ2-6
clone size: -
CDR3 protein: CASSNGKGGANVLTF
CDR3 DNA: TGTGCCAGCAGTAATGGCAAGGGGGGGGCCAACGTCCTGACTTTC

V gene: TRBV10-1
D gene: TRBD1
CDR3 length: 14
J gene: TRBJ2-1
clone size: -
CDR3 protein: CASSGTGVVGEQFF
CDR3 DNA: TGCGCCAGCAGTGGGACAGGGGTTGTTGGTGAGCAGTTCTTC

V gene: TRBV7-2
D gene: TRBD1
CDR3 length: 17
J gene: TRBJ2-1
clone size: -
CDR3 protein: CASSSQPRTGQYNEQFF
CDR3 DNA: TGTGCCAGCAGCTCCCAGCCCCGGACAGGGCAATACAATGAGCAGTTCTTC

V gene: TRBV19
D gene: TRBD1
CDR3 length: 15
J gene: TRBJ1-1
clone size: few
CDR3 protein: CASSYDRVMNTEAFF
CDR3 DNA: TGTGCCAGTAGTTACGACAGGGTCATGAACACTGAAGCTTTCTTT

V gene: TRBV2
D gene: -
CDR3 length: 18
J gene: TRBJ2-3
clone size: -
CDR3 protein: CASSVVKTGDLIWDTQYF
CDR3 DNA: TGTGCCAGCAGTGTGGTTAAAACCGGGGATCTTATCTGGGATACGCAGTATTTT

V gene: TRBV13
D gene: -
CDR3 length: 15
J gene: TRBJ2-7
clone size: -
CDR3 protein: CASSTETEPTYEQYF
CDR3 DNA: TGTGCCAGCAGCACCGAGACAGAACCAACCTACGAGCAGTACTTC

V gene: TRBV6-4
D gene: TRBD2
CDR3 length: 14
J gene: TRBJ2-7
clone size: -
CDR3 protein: CASTSTRENYEQYF
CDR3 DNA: TGTGCCAGCACCTCCACGCGGGAGAATTACGAGCAGTACTTC

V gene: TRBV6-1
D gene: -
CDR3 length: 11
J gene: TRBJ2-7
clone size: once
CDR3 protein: CASTQGPRLYF
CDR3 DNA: TGTGCCAGCACCCAGGGGCCTAGGTTATACTTC

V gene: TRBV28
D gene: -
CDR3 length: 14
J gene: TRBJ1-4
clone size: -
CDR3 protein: CASDVAGGEEKLFF
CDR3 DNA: TGTGCCAGCGACGTAGCGGGCGGAGAAGAAAAACTGTTTTTT

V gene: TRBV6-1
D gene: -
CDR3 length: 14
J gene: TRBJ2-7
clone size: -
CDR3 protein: CASGWQGRSYEQYF
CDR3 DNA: TGTGCCAGCGGCTGGCAGGGTCGGTCCTACGAGCAGTACTTC

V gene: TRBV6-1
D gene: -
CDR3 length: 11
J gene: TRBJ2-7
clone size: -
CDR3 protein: CASSENSEQYF
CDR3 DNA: TGTGCCAGCAGTGAAAACAGCGAGCAGTACTTC

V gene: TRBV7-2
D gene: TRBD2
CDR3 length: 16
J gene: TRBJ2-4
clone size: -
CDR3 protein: CASSFQGGAAKNIQYF
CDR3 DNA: TGTGCCAGCAGCTTTCAGGGAGGGGCAGCCAAAAACATTCAGTACTTC

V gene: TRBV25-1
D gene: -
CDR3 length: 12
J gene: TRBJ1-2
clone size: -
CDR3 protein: CASTSGGDGYTF
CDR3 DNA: TGTGCCAGCACCTCAGGAGGGGATGGCTACACCTTC

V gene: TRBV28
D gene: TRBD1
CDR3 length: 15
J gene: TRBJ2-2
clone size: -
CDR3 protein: CASRNRGSNTGELFF
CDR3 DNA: TGTGCCAGCAGGAACAGGGGATCGAACACCGGGGAGCTGTTTTTT

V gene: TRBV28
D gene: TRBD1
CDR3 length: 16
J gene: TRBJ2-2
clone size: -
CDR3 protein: CASTPLPGQSTGELFF
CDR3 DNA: TGTGCCAGCACCCCACTCCCGGGACAGAGCACCGGGGAGCTGTTTTTT

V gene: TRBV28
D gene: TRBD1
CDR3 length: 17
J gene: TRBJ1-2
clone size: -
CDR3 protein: CASRLPGGQGAFDGYTF
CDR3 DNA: TGTGCCAGCCGACTGCCCGGCGGACAGGGGGCGTTCGATGGCTACACCTTC

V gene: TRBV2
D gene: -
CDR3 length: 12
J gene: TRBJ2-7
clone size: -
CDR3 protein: CASRLESYEQYF
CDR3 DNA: TGTGCCAGCAGATTAGAGTCCTACGAGCAGTACTTC

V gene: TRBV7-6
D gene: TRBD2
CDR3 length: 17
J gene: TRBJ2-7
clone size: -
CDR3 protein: CASSSSGVAGGRGEQYF
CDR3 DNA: TGTGCCAGCAGCAGCTCCGGGGTAGCGGGAGGACGGGGCGAGCAGTACTTC

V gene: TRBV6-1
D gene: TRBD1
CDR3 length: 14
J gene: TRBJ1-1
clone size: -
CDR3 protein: CASSGFQGDTEAFF
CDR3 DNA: TGTGCCAGCAGTGGGTTTCAGGGGGACACTGAAGCTTTCTTT

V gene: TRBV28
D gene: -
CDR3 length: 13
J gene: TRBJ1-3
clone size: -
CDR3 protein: CASIKGWENTIYF
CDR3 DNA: TGTGCCAGCATTAAGGGGTGGGAAAACACCATATATTTT

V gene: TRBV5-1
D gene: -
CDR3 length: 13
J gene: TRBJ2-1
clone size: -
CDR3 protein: CASSGKTRHEQFF
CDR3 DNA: TGCGCCAGCAGCGGAAAGACTAGGCATGAGCAGTTCTTC

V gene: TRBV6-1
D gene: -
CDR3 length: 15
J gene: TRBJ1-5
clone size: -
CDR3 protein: CASSPDRRDNQPQHF
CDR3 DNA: TGTGCCAGCAGTCCGGACAGAAGGGACAATCAGCCCCAGCATTTT

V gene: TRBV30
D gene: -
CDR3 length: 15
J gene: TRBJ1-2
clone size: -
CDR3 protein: CAWSWVTQPLVGYTF
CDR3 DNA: TGTGCCTGGAGTTGGGTGACACAGCCGCTGGTCGGCTACACCTTC

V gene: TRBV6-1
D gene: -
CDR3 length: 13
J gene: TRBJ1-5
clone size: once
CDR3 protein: CASRDSSNQPQHF
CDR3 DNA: TGTGCCAGCAGAGACAGTAGCAATCAGCCCCAGCATTTT

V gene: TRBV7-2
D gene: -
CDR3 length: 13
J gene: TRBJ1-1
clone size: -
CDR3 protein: CASSYTGDTEAFF
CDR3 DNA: TGTGCCAGCAGCTACACAGGCGACACTGAAGCTTTCTTT

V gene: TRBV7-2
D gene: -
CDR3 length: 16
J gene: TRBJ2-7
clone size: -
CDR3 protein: CASSLGARGPPYEQYF
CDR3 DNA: TGTGCCAGCAGCTTAGGCGCCAGGGGACCCCCCTACGAGCAGTACTTC

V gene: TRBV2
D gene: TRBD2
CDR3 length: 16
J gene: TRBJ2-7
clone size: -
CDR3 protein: CASSVGLAGVSYEQYF
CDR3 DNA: TGTGCCAGCAGTGTGGGACTAGCGGGAGTCTCCTACGAGCAGTACTTC

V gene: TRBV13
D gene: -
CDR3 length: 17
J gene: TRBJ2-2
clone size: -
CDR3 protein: CASSLLAGDQITGELFF
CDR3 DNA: TGTGCCAGCAGCTTACTCGCGGGCGACCAAATTACCGGGGAGCTGTTTTTT

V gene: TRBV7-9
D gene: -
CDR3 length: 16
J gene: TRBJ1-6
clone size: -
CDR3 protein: CASSLAVGSLNSPLHF
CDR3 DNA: TGTGCCAGCAGCTTAGCGGTGGGCAGTTTGAATTCACCCCTCCACTTT

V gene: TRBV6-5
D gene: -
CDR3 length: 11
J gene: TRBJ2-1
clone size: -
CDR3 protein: CASSLRNEQFF
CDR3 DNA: TGTGCCAGCAGTCTACGTAATGAGCAGTTCTTC

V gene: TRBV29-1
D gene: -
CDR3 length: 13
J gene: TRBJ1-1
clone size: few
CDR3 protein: CSVRDNMNTEAFF
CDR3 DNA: TGCAGCGTCCGGGACAATATGAACACTGAAGCTTTCTTT

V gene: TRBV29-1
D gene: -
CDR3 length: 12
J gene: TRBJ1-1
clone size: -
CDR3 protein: CSVVPRGTEAFF
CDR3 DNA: TGCAGCGTTGTTCCAAGGGGCACTGAAGCTTTCTTT

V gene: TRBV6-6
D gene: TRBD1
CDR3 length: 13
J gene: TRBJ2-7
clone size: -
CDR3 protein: CATYGTGAYEQYF
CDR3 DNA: TGTGCCACCTACGGGACAGGGGCCTACGAGCAGTACTTC

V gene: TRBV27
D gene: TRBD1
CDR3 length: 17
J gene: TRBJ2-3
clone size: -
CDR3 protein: CASSPPGTGYDTDTQYF
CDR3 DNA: TGTGCCAGCAGTCCCCCGGGGACAGGGTATGACACAGATACGCAGTATTTT

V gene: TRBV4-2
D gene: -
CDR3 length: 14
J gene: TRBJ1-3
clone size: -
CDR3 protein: CASRAGSSGNTIYF
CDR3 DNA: TGTGCCAGCAGGGCCGGGAGCTCTGGAAACACCATATATTTT

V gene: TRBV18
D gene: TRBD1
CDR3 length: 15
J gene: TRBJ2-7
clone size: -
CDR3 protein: CASSPPGQKGYEQYF
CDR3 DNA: TGTGCCAGCTCACCCCCGGGACAGAAGGGCTACGAGCAGTACTTC